Below, 14 T cell receptor beta chains from the same sample are listed, as sequenced in a study of blood T cell repertoires in COVID-19. Method: immunoSEQ multiplex PCR; TCRdb's copy keeps in-frame clones and lacks some. This sample yields about 69,000 clones, of which nearly 90% are seen a single time; 5% to 6.5% belongs to the top ten. The sample was peripheral blood. Every receptor here comes from a man in his fifties or sixties with acute or convalescent COVID-19.

The chain links TRBV4-3 to TRBJ1-5; a weak D match, TRBD1 (5 bases). The germline V gene has CDR1 LGHNA and CDR2 YSLEER. The CDR3 length is 15 residues. Trimming shortened V by 0 bases and J by 7 bases, and 13 bases separated the two germline ends. CDR3 sequence (DNA): TGCGCCAGCAGCCAAGACAGGGATTTCGGGCAGCCCCAGCATTTT. It codes for CASSQDRDFGQPQHF.

The genes are TRBV19 and TRBJ1-2; 7 positions agree with TRBD1. The CDR3 is made up of 16 amino acids. With 7 bases clipped from V and 3 bases from J, the junction kept 14 bases outside the gene matches. Germline CDR1 LNHDA, CDR2 SQIVND (reference sequence). CDR3 bases: TGTGCCAGTAATTCAATGGGTAAGGGGGCCTACTATGGCTACACCTTC. Its protein is CASNSMGKGAYYGYTF.

This clone was observed once. This sequence joins TRBV6-5 and TRBJ1-1; D is undetermined. The germline V and J ends were trimmed by 7 bases and 0 bases, with 15 bases remaining between them. This CDR3 spans 15 amino acids. CDR1 and CDR2 from the germline V gene are MNHEY and SVGAGI. The CDR3 DNA follows: TGTGCCAGCATCCCAACTGAGCCCATGAACACTGAAGCTTTCTTT. It specifies CASIPTEPMNTEAFF.

CDR3: CASSQLPSAGTPPSTDTQYF. DNA for the CDR3: TGTGCCAGCAGCCAACTCCCCTCGGCGGGAACCCCACCTAGCACAGATACGCAGTATTTT. The J gene is TRBJ2-3, the V gene TRBV3-1 (or the pseudogene TRBV3-2); tentatively, D is TRBD2 (6 bases). The germline V gene encodes CDR1 LGHDT and CDR2 YNNKEL (reference sequence). Trimming shortened V by 2 bases and J by 0 bases, and 24 bases separated the two germline ends. The CDR3 totals 20 residues.

The chain carries TRBV5-1 and TRBJ2-1; tentatively, D is TRBD2 (5 bases). The CDR3 runs 15 residues. Germline V gene lookup returns CDR1 SGHRS and CDR2 YFSETQ. V was shortened by 0 bases and J by 0 bases, with 7 bases between the two germline ends. Written as DNA, the CDR3 is TGCGCCAGCAGCTTGGGGGAGCCCTCCTACAATGAGCAGTTCTTC. This translates into CASSLGEPSYNEQFF. Supplemented by reference TRBV5-1 and TRBJ2-1, the full variable domain reads KAGVTQTPRYLIKTRGQQVTLSCSPISGHRSVSWYQQTPGQGLQFLFEYFSETQRNKGNFPGRFSGRQFSNSRSEMNVSTLELGDSALYLCASSLGEPSYNEQFFGPGTRLTVL.

This chain connects TRBV3-1 (or the pseudogene TRBV3-2) to TRBJ1-2; D gene uncertain. The CDR3 is 15 residues long. Between the trimmed V and J ends, which lost 1 base and 5 bases, there was a span of 14 bases. Germline assignment: CDR1 LGHDT and CDR2 YNNKEL (reference sequence). The CDR3 loop reads CASSQGGLGVYGYTF. DNA for the CDR3: TGTGCCAGCAGCCAAGGGGGTCTCGGGGTGTATGGCTACACCTTC.

The J gene is TRBJ1-5, the V gene TRBV29-1; D might be TRBD1 (5 bases). V gave up 4 bases and J gave up 7 bases, with 11 bases separating them. CDR3 size: 12 residues. The germline CDR1 and CDR2 sequences are SQVTM and ANQGSEA. The CDR3 is CSVGGGNQPQHF. In DNA form, the CDR3 reads TGCAGCGTTGGGGGGGGGAACCAGCCCCAGCATTTT.

This chain links TRBV3-1 (or the pseudogene TRBV3-2) with TRBJ2-7, with 8 nucleotides matching TRBD2. V dropped 5 bases and J dropped 1; count of bases not matched to a gene: 4. CDR1 and CDR2 from the germline V gene are LGHDT and YNNKEL (reference sequence). This CDR3 comprises 14 residues. Written as DNA, the CDR3 is TGTGCCAGCAGCTTTATAGCGGGGTCCTACGAGCAGTACTTC. This encodes CASSFIAGSYEQYF.

V and J are TRBV9 and TRBJ2-1, with TRBD1 matching 9 bases. V was clipped by 3 bases and J by 4 bases; unmatched bases: 8. The V gene's germline CDR1 is SGDLS and CDR2 YYNGEE. The CDR3 totals 16 residues. The CDR3 loop is CASSALAGTGYNEQFF. CDR3 bases: TGTGCCAGCAGCGCCCTAGCCGGGACAGGGTACAATGAGCAGTTCTTC. The whole variable domain, remainder taken from reference TRBV9 and TRBJ2-1, is DSGVTQTPKHLITATGQRVTLRCSPRSGDLSVYWYQQSLDQGLQFLIQYYNGEERAKGNILERFSAQQFPDLHSELNLSSLELGDSALYFCASSALAGTGYNEQFFGPGTRLTVL.

The chain employs TRBV5-5 and TRBJ2-7; D perhaps matches TRBD1 (6 bases). V dropped 4 bases and J dropped 4 bases, with 18 bases sitting between them. This CDR3 region has 15 residues. The germline V gene encodes CDR1 SGHKS and CDR2 YYEKEE (reference sequence). As DNA, the CDR3 is TGTGCCAGCAGCCGCCTTAGGGACAAAGGATACGAGCAGTACTTC. It encodes CASSRLRDKGYEQYF. The entire variable domain, with the rest obtained from reference TRBV5-5 and TRBJ2-7, is as follows: DAGVTQSPTHLIKTRGQQVTLRCSPISGHKSVSWYQQVLGQGPQFIFQYYEKEERGRGNFPDRFSARQFPNYSSELNVNALLLGDSALYLCASSRLRDKGYEQYFGPGTRLTVT.

J is TRBJ1-5 and V is TRBV27; 12 bases are shared with TRBD1. This CDR3 contains 16 residues. Trimming took 5 bases from V and 5 from J; bases not matched to a gene: 7. Germline loops: CDR1 MNHEY, CDR2 SMNVEV (reference sequence). The CDR3 here is CASSPRDRGPYQPQHF. The CDR3 bases are TGTGCCAGCAGTCCCCGGGACAGGGGGCCTTATCAGCCCCAGCATTTT.

The chain combines TRBV7-2 with TRBJ1-1; D may be TRBD1 (6 bases). The CDR3 loop spans 18 amino acids. The V end was cut by 5 bases, the J end by 0 bases, with 22 bases between. Germline CDR1 SGHTA, CDR2 FQGNSA. The DNA of the CDR3 is TGTGCCAGCAGCCCCAAGTCTAGTTGGGACAACATGAACACTGAAGCTTTCTTT. Translation: CASSPKSSWDNMNTEAFF.

The V gene is TRBV19, the J gene TRBJ2-7, with a weak D call TRBD2 (5 bases). Between the trimmed V and J ends, which lost 4 bases and 2 bases, there was a span of 9 bases. The germline gives CDR1 LNHDA, CDR2 SQIVND (reference sequence). The CDR3 totals 13 residues. The CDR3 coding sequence is TGTGCCAGTAGTACAGGAGGAGCCTACGAGCAGTACTTC. This translates into CASSTGGAYEQYF.

V is TRBV11-2 and J is TRBJ2-1; 8 nucleotides match TRBD2. V shed 5 bases, J shed 0 bases, and the junction held 3 bases outside the gene matches. This CDR3 spans 15 amino acids. Germline V gene lookup returns CDR1 SGHAT and CDR2 FQNNGV. CDR3 DNA: TGTGCCAGCAGCACGACTAGCGTCTCCTACAATGAGCAGTTCTTC. Amino acid sequence: CASSTTSVSYNEQFF.